One sample yielded the 5 T cell receptor beta chains listed below, sequenced in a study of CD8 T cells in Susac syndrome. It was with random hexamers that roughly 0.5 to 1 ug RNA was reverse transcribed. A single record per CDR3 protein comes from TCRdb applying MiXCR to the immunoSEQ multiplex PCR reads. The sample consists of roughly 200,000 distinct CDR3 sequences, roughly 94% of them appearing once. Input material: CD4+ T cells from PBMCs. Receptor source: a human donor in good health.

The gene calls are TRBV29-1 and TRBJ2-1; D is unclear. Germline V gives CDR1 SQVTM, CDR2 ANQGSEA. The CDR3 is 13 residues long. Trimming stripped 7 bases from V and 0 bases from J, with 10 bases between. CDR3 sequence reads: CSATETSYNEQFF. The CDR3 DNA sequence: TGCAGCGCGACGGAGACCTCCTACAATGAGCAGTTCTTC.

The chain carries TRBV30 and TRBJ2-7; 13 nucleotides align to TRBD2. The CDR3 is made up of 15 amino acids. Trimming at V came to 3 bases and at J to 3 bases, leaving 5 bases not matched to a gene. Germline CDR1 reads GTSNPN; CDR2 reads SVGIG (reference sequence). CDR3: CAWRGGLAGVYEQYF. CDR3 DNA: TGTGCCTGGAGGGGTGGACTAGCGGGAGTCTACGAGCAGTACTTC.

The rearrangement links TRBV28 to TRBJ2-3, with 7 bases matching TRBD2. Germline trimming cut 4 bases from V and 2 bases from J; bases unmatched to any gene: 9. The length of the CDR3 is 16 residues. The V gene's germline CDR1 is MDHEN and CDR2 SYDVKM. CDR3 in DNA: TGTGCCAGCAGTTCACCCCGGGACTACCTCACAGATACGCAGTATTTT. This gives the protein CASSSPRDYLTDTQYF.

This sequence joins TRBV19 and TRBJ2-7, with 10 nucleotides matching TRBD2. Germline V lookup: CDR1 LNHDA, CDR2 SQIVND (reference sequence). V shed 5 bases and J 2 bases; nucleotides not matched to a gene: 3. The length of the CDR3 is 14 residues. The CDR3: CASSPAGGPYEQYF. The CDR3 coding sequence is TGTGCCAGTAGTCCAGCGGGAGGGCCCTACGAGCAGTACTTC.

The CDR3 DNA reads as TGTGCCAGCAAAGACAGGGCGTTGTCTGGAAACACCATATATTTT. It yields the protein CASKDRALSGNTIYF. This chain links TRBV27 with TRBJ1-3; 7 nucleotides align to TRBD1. The CDR3 contains 15 residues. The V gene end was trimmed by 7 bases and the J gene end by 1 base; junction bases not matched to a gene: 7. Per the germline V gene, CDR1 is MNHEY and CDR2 is SMNVEV (reference sequence).